This TCR beta chain is from a study of blood T cell repertoires in COVID-19. About the study: The analysed material was cDNA or gDNA that came from T cells, B-cell-depleted T cells, or PBMCs.

As processed by the authors: Amplified reference gene primers provided the basis for estimating nucleated cell counts. TCRdb keeps only in-frame clones here, not all; method: immunoSEQ multiplex PCR. That table gives V, J and clone size, and the DNA gave D and trimming. Of about 110,000 clones detected, approximately 88% appear once; the ten largest clones hold more than 4.5%. This sequence originates from a man aged 40-49 years with active or convalescent COVID-19. The sequencing sample was made of peripheral blood.

CDR3 sequence: CASSQGTSGYTGELFF. The DNA for the CDR3 is TGCGCCAGCAGCCAGGGGACTAGCGGATACACCGGGGAGCTGTTTTTT. The chain combines TRBV4-1 with TRBJ2-2; TRBD2 matches 11 bases. Germline CDR1 is MGHRA and CDR2 is YSYEKL. This CDR3 spans 16 amino acids. J was trimmed by 3 bases and V by 3 bases; bases with no gene match: 3.